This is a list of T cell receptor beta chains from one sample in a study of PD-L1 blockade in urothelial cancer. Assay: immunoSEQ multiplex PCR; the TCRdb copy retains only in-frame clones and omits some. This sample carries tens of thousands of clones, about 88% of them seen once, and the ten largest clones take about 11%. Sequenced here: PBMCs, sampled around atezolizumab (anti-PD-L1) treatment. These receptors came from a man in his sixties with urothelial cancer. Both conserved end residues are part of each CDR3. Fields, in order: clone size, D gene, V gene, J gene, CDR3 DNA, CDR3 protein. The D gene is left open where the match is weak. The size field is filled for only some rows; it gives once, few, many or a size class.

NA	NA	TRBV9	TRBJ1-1	TGTGCCAGCAGCGTTGGGTCGGGCACTGAAGCTTTCTTT	CASSVGSGTEAFF
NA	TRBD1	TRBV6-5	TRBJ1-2	TGTGCCAGCAGTTACTCCCGACAGGGTTCCTACGTGTTC	CASSYSRQGSYVF
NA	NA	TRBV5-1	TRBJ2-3	TGCGCCAGCAGCTTGGAGACAGCCTCCACAGATACGCAGTATTTT	CASSLETASTDTQYF
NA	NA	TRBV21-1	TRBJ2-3	TGTGCCAGCAGCCCTCGTCCCCGGGACAGTTACAAGTCAGATACGCAGTATTTT	CASSPRPRDSYKSDTQYF
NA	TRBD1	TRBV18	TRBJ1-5	TGTGCCAGCTCACCCGGACAGGTATGGGGCAATCAGCCCCAGCATTTT	CASSPGQVWGNQPQHF
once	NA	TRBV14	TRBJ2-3	TGTGCCAGCAGCCAAAGGTCTAGCGGCACAGATACGCAGTATTTT	CASSQRSSGTDTQYF
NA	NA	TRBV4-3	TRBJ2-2	TGCGCCAGCAGCCAAGATACCCGTCGGGTAGGAAACACCGGGGAGCTGTTTTTT	CASSQDTRRVGNTGELFF
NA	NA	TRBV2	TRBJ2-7	TGTGCCAGCAGTGAAACTCCCTCCTACGAGCAGTACTTC	CASSETPSYEQYF
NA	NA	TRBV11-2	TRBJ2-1	TGTGCCAGCAGCTTAACTCGGCTAGTTTTCTCCGATGAGCAGTTCTTC	CASSLTRLVFSDEQFF
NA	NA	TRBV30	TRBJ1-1	TGTGCCTGGAGTACAAGTTACACTGAAGCTTTCTTT	CAWSTSYTEAFF
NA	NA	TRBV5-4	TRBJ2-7	TGTGCCAGCAGGCCCGAGCGGAGCTCCTACGAGCAGTACTTC	CASRPERSSYEQYF
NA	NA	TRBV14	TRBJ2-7	TGTGCCAGCAGCCTCTTAACCGCAAGGAGCTCCTACGAGCAGTACTTC	CASSLLTARSSYEQYF
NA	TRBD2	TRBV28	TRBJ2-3	TGTGCCAGCAGTCCAGCGGGAGGGACAACAGATACGCAGTATTTT	CASSPAGGTTDTQYF
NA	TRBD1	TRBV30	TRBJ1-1	TGTGCCTGGAGTCTGGGACAGTTGAACACTGAAGCTTTCTTT	CAWSLGQLNTEAFF
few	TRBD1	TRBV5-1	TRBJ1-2	TGCGCCAGCAGCTTGGTCCAGGGGGCTAACTATGGCTACACCTTC	CASSLVQGANYGYTF
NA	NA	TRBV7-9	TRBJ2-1	TGTGCCAGCAGGATGGCAGGGGATGAGCAGTTCTTC	CASRMAGDEQFF
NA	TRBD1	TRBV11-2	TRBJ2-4	TGTGCCAGCAGCTTAGAGTCGCGACAGGGAAACATTCAGTACTTC	CASSLESRQGNIQYF
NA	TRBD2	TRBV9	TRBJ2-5	TGTGCCAGCAGCCCGAGGACTAGCGGGGGTGAGACCCAGTACTTC	CASSPRTSGGETQYF
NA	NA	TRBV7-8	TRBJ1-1	TGTGCCAGCAGCTGGGACCCGGGACATACGAACACTGAAGCTTTCTTT	CASSWDPGHTNTEAFF
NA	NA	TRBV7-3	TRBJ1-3	TGTGCCAGCAGCTTCCGTCCTCCCTCTGGAAACACCATATATTTT	CASSFRPPSGNTIYF
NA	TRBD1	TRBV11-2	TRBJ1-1	TGTGCCAGCGAACAGGGGAGAGAAGCTTTCTTT	CASEQGREAFF